The 16 T cell receptor beta chains below come from one sample, sequenced in a study of high-grade serous ovarian cancer treatment subgroups. The method was immunoSEQ multiplex PCR; TCRdb's version includes in-frame clones alone and lacks a portion of them. The sample has roughly 15,000 clones; 85% to 90% are singletons. Tumor tissue was taken before any definitive surgery or chemotherapy was given. The sample consisted of tumor tissue. The receptors originated from a human donor with high-grade serous ovarian cancer.

V and J are TRBV23-1 and TRBJ2-7; tentative D call: TRBD1 (6 bases). Being an ORF, TRBV23-1 has a function that is uncertain. Trimming stripped 6 bases from V and 2 bases from J, with 23 bases between. This CDR3 contains 17 residues. CDR3 bases: TGCGCCAGCAGCCCACCCTCAGACCAGGACAGAACCTACGAGCAGTACTTC. This sequence encodes CASSPPSDQDRTYEQYF.

The gene calls are TRBV18 and TRBJ2-7; TRBD1 matches 10 bases. This CDR3 is built from 15 residues. With V trimmed by 3 bases and J by 5 bases, 7 bases remained unmatched. Germline CDR1 is KGHSH and CDR2 is LQKENI. CDR3 amino acids: CASSPPTGQGNEQYF. For the CDR3, the DNA is TGTGCCAGCTCACCGCCTACGGGACAGGGGAACGAGCAGTACTTC.

This clone was seen a single time. The chain is built from TRBV7-2 and TRBJ2-1; tentative D call: TRBD1 (5 bases). The ends were cut back, 4 bases at V and 3 bases at J, with 7 bases in the middle. From germline, CDR1 is SGHTA and CDR2 FQGNSA. This CDR3 is 13 amino acids long. CDR3 DNA sequence: TGTGCCAGCAGCTCAGGGTTCTACAATGAGCAGTTCTTC. It specifies CASSSGFYNEQFF.

The chain recombines TRBV6-6 with TRBJ1-6; possible D gene TRBD1, 6 bases. The CDR3 spans 14 residues. V lost 2 bases and J 6 bases, leaving 8 bases between the germline ends. Germline V gene data show CDR1 as MNHNY and CDR2 as SVGAGI (reference sequence). CDR3 DNA sequence: TGTGCCAGCAGTTACCTGGACAGTAATTCACCCCTCCACTTT. It codes for CASSYLDSNSPLHF.

The chain uses TRBV9 and TRBJ2-1; 7 bases align to TRBD2. Trimming cost V 3 bases and J 2 bases; bases outside gene matches: 5. The CDR3 sequence is 15 residues long. Germline V gives CDR1 SGDLS, CDR2 YYNGEE. The CDR3 loop reads CASSAASGAYNEQFF. For the CDR3, the DNA is TGTGCCAGCAGCGCTGCAAGCGGGGCCTACAATGAGCAGTTCTTC.

This chain links TRBV10-3 with TRBJ2-3, with no clear D. V was shortened by 3 bases and J by 5 bases, with 15 bases between the two germline ends. The CDR3 loop spans 15 amino acids. Germline-derived CDR1 and CDR2 are ENHRY and SYGVKD. CDR3 amino acids: CAISDWQVGRDTQYF. CDR3 nucleotides: TGTGCCATCAGTGATTGGCAGGTGGGTCGAGATACGCAGTATTTT.

This chain connects TRBV6-5 to TRBJ1-2, with D tentatively TRBD1 (5 bases). Germline values: CDR1 MNHEY, CDR2 SVGAGI. V was shortened by 2 bases and J by 0 bases, with 10 bases between the two germline ends. This CDR3 has 15 amino acids. The CDR3 DNA is TGTGCCAGCAGTTACACCGGACACGCTAACTATGGCTACACCTTC. It is translated as CASSYTGHANYGYTF.

The CDR3 sequence is CASSADRGLIIEAFF. The CDR3 region has the DNA TGTGCCAGCAGCGCTGACAGGGGGCTTATTATTGAAGCTTTCTTT. J is TRBJ1-1 and V is TRBV7-9, with 10 positions matching TRBD1. The germline CDR1 and CDR2 sequences are SEHNR and FQNEAQ (reference sequence). This CDR3 is 15 amino acids long. J gave up 7 bases and V 5 bases, and 10 bases lay outside the gene matches. Together with reference TRBV7-9 and TRBJ1-1, the CDR3 gives the full variable domain: DTGVSQNPRHKITKRGQNVTFRCDPISEHNRLYWYRQTLGQGPEFLTYFQNEAQLEKSRLLSDRFSAERPKGSFSTLEIQRTEQGDSAMYLCASSADRGLIIEAFFGQGTRLTVV.

The sample holds one count of this clone. The rearrangement uses TRBV7-9 and TRBJ2-7; 7 bases map to TRBD1. The V and J ends lost 3 bases and 3 bases, in that order; junction bases with no gene match: 8. In germline, CDR1 is SEHNR, CDR2 FQNEAQ (reference sequence). This CDR3 comprises 15 residues. Here the CDR3 reads CASSFTGVDGYEQYF. DNA of the CDR3: TGTGCCAGCAGCTTTACAGGGGTCGATGGCTACGAGCAGTACTTC.

The chain links TRBV5-1 to TRBJ1-3; D is ambiguous. The V and J ends lost 4 bases and 3 bases respectively, with 14 bases between them. The germline gives CDR1 SGHRS, CDR2 YFSETQ. The CDR3 is 15 amino acids. CDR3 bases: TGCGCCAGCAGCCCCCAGCCCGGGTATGGAAACACCATATATTTT. Amino acids: CASSPQPGYGNTIYF.

Regarding this clone: The same CDR3 also results from other DNA sequences found in this sample. CDR3 loop: CASSLGNTGELFF. In nucleotides, the CDR3 is TGTGCCAGCAGTTTGGGGAACACCGGGGAGCTGTTTTTT. The rearrangement uses TRBV13 and TRBJ2-2; D remains ambiguous. V was trimmed by 6 bases and J by 1 base, leaving 6 bases between them. This CDR3 comprises 13 residues. Germline-derived CDR1 and CDR2 are PRHDT and FYEKMQ (reference sequence).

This clone has just one count. V and J are TRBV18 and TRBJ2-3; either TRBD1 or TRBD2 may fit D (5 bases each). The CDR3 is 13 amino acids. The V and J ends lost 4 bases and 9 bases respectively, with 14 bases between them. Germline lookup yields CDR1 KGHSH and CDR2 LQKENI. The CDR3 DNA follows: TGTGCCAGCTCACTCCGGGACGGCCGCACGCAGTATTTT. Its translation is CASSLRDGRTQYF. Supplemented by reference TRBV18 and TRBJ2-3, the full variable domain reads NAGVMQNPRHLVRRRGQEARLRCSPMKGHSHVYWYRQLPEEGLKFMVYLQKENIIDESGMPKERFSAEFPKEGPSILRIQQVVRGDSAAYFCASSLRDGRTQYFGPGTRLTVL.

The rearrangement links TRBV5-1 to TRBJ2-7; 7 nucleotides match TRBD2. The trim removed 0 bases at V and 2 bases at J, leaving 5 bases unmatched. The germline gives CDR1 SGHRS, CDR2 YFSETQ. The CDR3 totals 15 residues. The CDR3 coding sequence is TGCGCCAGCAGCTTGGGGGCGGGGGAGGCCTACGAGCAGTACTTC. Translation gives CASSLGAGEAYEQYF.

The chain recombines TRBV7-8 with TRBJ1-2, with 10 positions matching TRBD1. The CDR3 has 15 residues. The V and J ends lost 6 bases and 1 base, in that order; junction bases with no gene match: 5. CDR1 is SGHVS and CDR2 is FQNEAQ in the germline V gene. This CDR3 reads CASRTGTGDNYGYTF. CDR3 DNA: TGTGCCAGCAGAACCGGGACAGGGGATAACTATGGCTACACCTTC.

The chain uses TRBV7-9 and TRBJ2-3; 12 bases fit TRBD2. The CDR3 length is 19 residues. Germline V CDR1 and CDR2: SEHNR, FQNEAQ (reference sequence). The V gene end was trimmed by 0 bases and the J gene end by 5 bases; junction bases not matched to a gene: 12. CDR3 nucleotides: TGTGCCAGCAGCTTAGCGCTGGCTAGCGGGGGGGCCTTAGAAGATACGCAGTATTTT. Encoded protein: CASSLALASGGALEDTQYF.

The J gene is TRBJ1-1, the V gene TRBV30, with D perhaps TRBD1 (5 bases). The CDR3 is 13 residues long. V was shortened by 0 bases and J by 5 bases, with 10 bases between the two germline ends. Germline V gives CDR1 GTSNPN, CDR2 SVGIG (reference sequence). CDR3: CAWSVGGWTEAFF. Here the CDR3 DNA reads TGTGCCTGGAGTGTGGGGGGTTGGACTGAAGCTTTCTTT.